This record covers a single T cell receptor (beta chain). Its antigen is not identified. The source of the sample is a study of shared clonotypes between healthy human individuals. Overall study: Donors were a couple of women and a few men aged 18 to 49. Per donor, CD8 memory used one plate, CD8 naive used two, CD4 memory used three and CD4 naive used three. Study-wide results and limits: Non-shared clonotypes displayed generation probabilities falling below those of clonotypes present in all four donors.

This CDR3 spans 15 amino acids. Germline CDR1 reads MNHEY; CDR2 reads SMNVEV (reference sequence). V shed 6 bases and J 4 bases; nucleotides not matched to a gene: 6. The naive CD8 fraction comprised CD45RO-negative cells positively selected for CCR7 and excluded terminally differentiated effector memory CD45RA+ cells. About 30,000 T cell genomes, or around 0.2 ug DNA, went into the sorted-subset replicate PCRs. Libraries were prepared by immunoSEQ multiplex PCR; TCRdb keeps only in-frame clonotypes and omits some of them. This table has about 870,000 clones, around 93% appearing once. This TCR derives from a man aged 30 to 39 in good health. Sequences were obtained from naive CD8+ T cells sorted from blood. V and J are TRBV27 and TRBJ2-2, with 9 bases fitting TRBD1. In nucleotides, the CDR3 is TGTGCCAGCAGGGAGGGACAGGGTCCCACCGGGGAGCTGTTTTTT. It specifies CASREGQGPTGELFF.